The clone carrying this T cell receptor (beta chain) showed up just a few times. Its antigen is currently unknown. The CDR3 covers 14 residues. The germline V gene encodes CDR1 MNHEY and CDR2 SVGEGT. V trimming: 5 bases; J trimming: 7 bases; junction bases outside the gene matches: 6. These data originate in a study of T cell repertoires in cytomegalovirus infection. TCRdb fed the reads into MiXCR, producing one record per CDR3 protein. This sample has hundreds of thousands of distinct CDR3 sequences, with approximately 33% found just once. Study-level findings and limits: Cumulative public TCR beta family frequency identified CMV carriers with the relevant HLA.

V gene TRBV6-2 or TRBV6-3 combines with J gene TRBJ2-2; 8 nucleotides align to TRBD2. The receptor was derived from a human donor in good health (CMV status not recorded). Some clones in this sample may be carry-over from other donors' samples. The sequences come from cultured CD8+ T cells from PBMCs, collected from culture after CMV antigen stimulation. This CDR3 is CASSHASGGGELFF. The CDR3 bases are TGTGCCAGCAGTCACGCAAGCGGGGGCGGGGAGCTGTTTTTT.